The T cell receptor (beta chain) under discussion was sequenced for a study of human T cells and chemical hapten exposure (dated by TCRdb to about 2021). At the level of the whole study: For sensitization, 2% DPC in acetone was applied to a roughly 2 cm by roughly 2 cm area of upper inner arm skin. Throughout the approximately 26-week study period, patients were also given weekly therapeutic DPC doses on the scalp. Patch testing on the upper back used Finn chambers containing 0.01% DPC, with scoring done after 6 days according to International Contact Dermatitis Research Group standards. The mostly female patient cohort included alopecia areata with under or over 50% scalp involvement, alopecia totalis and alopecia universalis. Libraries were combined into a pool for sequencing, and differences in TCR yield between samples came mainly from small differences in library volumes within the pool. The study tracked peripheral blood TCR repertoire changes in vivo during primary and secondary sensitization to the hapten diphenylcyclopropenone (DPC) in alopecia patients. Blood samples were taken from patients before sensitization (week 0) and then at 2, 6 and about 24 weeks after DPC sensitization. For TCR sequencing, blood came from 25 to 35 alopecia patients at anywhere from one to four time points (pre-sensitization, 2, 6 and 24 weeks).

Libraries were constructed by RACE. The data were produced on a NextSeq 500. Library preparation attached unique molecular identifiers to individual cDNA molecules for quantitative, reproducible TCR counting. Each blood RNA sample was used to sequence both TCR alpha and TCR beta chains. In the paper's pipeline: Samples had a median of roughly 98,000 TCRs, with a range from 23,224 to 690,600. The Decombinator software suite was used to annotate the V, J and CDR3 of the TCR reads. Every sample was subsampled to the same number of TCRs (28,000) for the PS versus PT1 abundance plots. Expanded TCRs were defined as absent before sensitization and observed at least eight times at the 2-week time point. TCRdb trimmed public reads at Q25 via fastp, called clones via MiXCR and kept in-frame beta chains. Rows are combined by CDR3 protein, so each entry shows the most common genes and DNA. The V and J calls follow TCRdb's processing rather than the paper's. Counted in this sample were 75,000 to 90,000 distinct CDR3 sequences; less than 14% of them appeared once. The ten largest clones take up about 4% of the sample.

What the study reported, not specific to this receptor: Patch test score correlated positively with the number of PT1 expanded TCRs, reaching significance at thresholds 8, 16 and 32 but not at 4. Compared with pre-sensitization or healthy control sets, expanded TCRs formed significantly more large CDR3 similarity clusters, which is consistent with antigen-driven responses. All patients had alopecia, a presumed autoimmune disease, so their immune response might differ from that of healthy individuals. The number of TCRs above 1 in 1000 frequency did not change with DPC sensitization; there was no evidence of global repertoire structure alterations. After repeated subsampling, changes were observed in the strength of the expansion versus patch-test correlation and in the threshold at which the correlation became significant.

CDR3 length: 16 amino acids, cysteine to phenylalanine. CDR3 DNA is the only sequence kept; it has 48 bases, read in frame from the first base. Based on the germline V gene, the CDR1 and CDR2 sequences are SGHTA and FQGTGA. Unmatched junction bases come to 5, with V trimmed by 1 base and J by 5 bases. This clonotype showed up many times. The specificity of this receptor is unknown. Base quality data are lacking; no much larger clone is found one base away. What this sample's time point label stands for: patch test 3, about 24 weeks after DPC sensitization. What this sample's treatment or condition label stands for: therapeutic diphenylcyclopropenone sensitization with weekly scalp DPC. Blood at each patch-test visit was drawn before the patch test was applied. Eligible patients were aged 18 to 70, diagnosed with alopecia, deemed suitable for DPC therapy, and excluded if pregnant. Total RNA was extracted from unfractionated whole blood that had been collected in Tempus Blood RNA tubes.

The source was whole blood, collected in connection with sensitization to the hapten diphenylcyclopropenone (DPC). In this chain, TRBV7-3 is recombined with TRBJ1-1, and 12 bases in between align with TRBD1. This receptor was identified in a woman aged 45 to 65 with alopecia areata. Some clones in this sample may be carry-over from other donors' samples. The bases read TGTGCCAGCAGCTTAAGGGACAGGGGGCGCTATACTGAAGCTTTCTTT. It translates to CASSLRDRGRYTEAFF.